The rows below give T cell receptor beta chains drawn from one sample of a study of response to subunit inactivated influenza vaccine. Using its own MiXCR run on the RT-PCR reads, TCRdb lists one record per CDR3 protein. The data hold around 710,000 distinct CDR3 sequences, with about 14% observed a single time. The sequences come from PBMCs from blood, collected roughly 2 weeks before vaccination. The receptors originated from a man aged 50 to 59 who received an inactivated influenza vaccine. Each CDR3 is given with its conserved first and last residue. The order of the fields is V gene, clone size, D gene, J gene, CDR3 protein, CDR3 DNA. D genes are given only for firm matches. Expanded clones are given a class, and other clones once, few, many or no size at all.

TRBV5-4	few	NA	TRBJ2-7	CATTRVEGMYEQYF	TGTGCTACAACAAGGGTAGAGGGTATGTACGAGCAGTACTTC
TRBV6-2/TRBV6-3	few	NA	TRBJ2-1	CASSDPPEQFF	TGTGCCAGCAGCGATCCCCCTGAGCAGTTCTTC
TRBV6-1	few	TRBD1	TRBJ2-2	CASRGTGTVAELFF	TGTGCCAGCAGAGGGACAGGGACCGTTGCCGAGCTGTTTTTT
TRBV18	few	TRBD1	TRBJ2-1	CASSSGQGLYNEQFF	TGTGCCAGCTCATCCGGACAGGGACTTTACAATGAGCAGTTCTTC
TRBV20-1	few	NA	TRBJ2-7	CSAMPRGYEQYF	TGCAGTGCTATGCCCAGAGGCTACGAGCAGTACTTC
TRBV5-1	few	NA	TRBJ2-4	CASSTGTLRGIQYF	TGCGCCAGCAGCACAGGGACCTTAAGGGGCATTCAGTACTTC
TRBV30	NA	TRBD1	TRBJ2-7	CAWSVLPGQFYEQYF	TGTGCCTGGAGTGTACTACCGGGACAGTTCTACGAGCAGTACTTC
TRBV15	few	TRBD2	TRBJ2-1	CATSRDRSLAVENEQFF	TGTGCCACCAGCAGAGATCGAAGTCTAGCGGTCGAGAATGAGCAGTTCTTC
TRBV27	few	NA	TRBJ2-7	CASSYGGSGVSYEQYF	TGTGCCAGCAGCTACGGTGGGAGCGGAGTCTCCTACGAGCAGTACTTC
TRBV2	few	NA	TRBJ1-1	CASSDVRRHTEAFF	TGTGCCAGCAGTGACGTCCGTCGACACACTGAAGCTTTCTTT
TRBV30	NA	TRBD1	TRBJ1-2	CAWDSVTQGAGGYTF	TGTGCCTGGGATTCTGTCACGCAGGGGGCTGGTGGCTACACCTTC
TRBV4-3	many	TRBD1	TRBJ1-1	CASSYDRGSTEAFF	TGCGCCAGCAGCTATGACAGGGGTTCCACTGAAGCTTTCTTT
TRBV7-2	many	NA	TRBJ2-1	CASSKPGLGNEQFF	TGTGCCAGCAGCAAACCGGGACTCGGAAACGAGCAGTTCTTC
TRBV4-2	NA	NA	TRBJ2-1	CASSQDRSVYNEQFF	TGTGCCAGCAGCCAAGATAGGAGCGTCTACAATGAGCAGTTCTTC
TRBV28	few	NA	TRBJ1-5	CASSPLGGLSNQPQHF	TGTGCCAGCAGCCCCCTTGGTGGGTTGAGCAATCAGCCCCAGCATTTT
TRBV6-2/TRBV6-3	NA	NA	TRBJ1-1	CASTLLVSTEAFF	TGTGCCAGCACGCTTTTGGTGTCTACTGAAGCTTTCTTT
TRBV2	few	NA	TRBJ2-7	CASSEWYGYEQYF	TGTGCCAGCAGTGAATGGTACGGCTACGAGCAGTACTTC
TRBV21-1	NA	NA	TRBJ2-1	CASSNHPGQTTTDEQFF	TGTGCCAGCAGCAATCATCCGGGACAAACTACAACCGATGAGCAGTTCTTC
TRBV20-1	NA	TRBD2	TRBJ2-3	CSALPSGADAKLTDTQYF	TGCAGTGCCCTCCCTAGCGGGGCCGACGCCAAACTCACAGATACGCAGTATTTT
TRBV11-2	NA	TRBD2	TRBJ2-6	CASSFPGLAGRSSVGANVLTF	TGTGCCAGCAGCTTCCCGGGACTAGCGGGAAGAAGCTCTGTTGGGGCCAACGTCCTGACTTTC
TRBV5-1	few	NA	TRBJ1-1	CASSTGTFLNTEAFF	TGCGCCAGCAGCACCGGGACATTCCTGAACACTGAAGCTTTCTTT
TRBV15	few	NA	TRBJ1-2	CATSRMVTDGYGYTF	TGTGCCACCAGCAGAATGGTTACGGATGGCTATGGCTACACCTTC
TRBV7-8	few	TRBD1	TRBJ2-2	CASSPTGQGWATGELFF	TGTGCCAGCAGCCCAACGGGACAGGGGTGGGCCACCGGGGAGCTGTTTTTT
TRBV28	few	TRBD1	TRBJ1-6	CASISPETGYNSPLHF	TGTGCCAGCATCTCCCCCGAGACAGGGTATAATTCACCCCTCCACTTT
TRBV2	few	NA	TRBJ2-6	CASRGQSSGANVLTF	TGTGCCAGCAGAGGACAGAGCTCTGGGGCCAACGTCCTGACTTTC
TRBV7-3	NA	NA	TRBJ2-5	CASSLNGGYLETQYF	TGTGCCAGCAGCTTAAACGGCGGGTATCTAGAGACCCAGTACTTC
TRBV10-3	few	TRBD2	TRBJ2-2	CATETSGNTGELFF	TGTGCCACCGAGACTAGCGGGAACACCGGGGAGCTGTTTTTT
TRBV5-8	NA	NA	TRBJ2-1	CASSPYKGNEQFF	TGTGCCAGCAGCCCTTATAAGGGCAATGAGCAGTTCTTC
TRBV4-3	few	NA	TRBJ2-4	CASSQDVSGAKNIQYF	TGCGCCAGCAGCCAAGATGTATCCGGGGCAAAAAACATTCAGTACTTC
TRBV7-2	few	TRBD2	TRBJ2-1	CASSKLAGRSYNEQFF	TGTGCCAGCAGCAAACTAGCGGGAAGATCCTACAATGAGCAGTTCTTC
TRBV20-1	few	NA	TRBJ2-3	CSARDLRGIRTDTQYF	TGCAGTGCTAGAGATCTCCGGGGGATCAGGACAGATACGCAGTATTTT
TRBV5-1	many	TRBD1	TRBJ1-6	CASRFPDRDNSPLHF	TGCGCCAGCAGATTCCCGGACAGGGATAATTCACCCCTCCACTTT
TRBV12-3/TRBV12-4	few	NA	TRBJ1-1	CASTGDLNTEAFF	TGTGCCAGCACGGGGGACCTGAACACTGAAGCTTTCTTT
TRBV21-1	few	NA	TRBJ2-2	CASQDQKASCNTGELFF	TGTGCCAGCCAGGACCAAAAGGCTAGCTGTAACACCGGGGAGCTGTTTTTT
TRBV18	few	NA	TRBJ1-1	CASSPPRGGMNTEAFF	TGTGCCAGCTCACCACCCAGGGGCGGGATGAACACTGAAGCTTTCTTT
TRBV29-1	many	TRBD1	TRBJ2-3	CSVGTGLTDTQYF	TGCAGCGTCGGGACAGGGCTTACAGATACGCAGTATTTT
TRBV5-6	NA	NA	TRBJ2-5	CASSFERGRQETQYF	TGTGCCAGCAGCTTCGAGAGGGGTAGGCAAGAGACCCAGTACTTC
TRBV7-2	few	NA	TRBJ2-2	CASSLDSRGTGELFF	TGTGCCAGCAGCTTAGATTCGCGGGGCACCGGGGAGCTGTTTTTT
TRBV21-1	many	NA	TRBJ2-1	CASSKKKPRTSEQFF	TGTGCCAGCAGCAAAAAAAAACCCCGGACTAGTGAGCAGTTCTTC
TRBV12-3/TRBV12-4	few	NA	TRBJ1-1	CASIPGKGLRATEAFF	TGTGCCAGCATACCAGGGAAAGGACTCAGGGCCACTGAAGCTTTCTTT
TRBV7-2	NA	NA	TRBJ2-7	CASSSPGYNYEQYF	TGTGCCAGCAGCTCACCGGGCTATAACTACGAGCAGTACTTC
TRBV15	few	TRBD2	TRBJ2-1	CATSKGTSGRPFNEQFF	TGTGCCACCAGCAAGGGGACTAGCGGGAGACCTTTCAATGAGCAGTTCTTC